The rows below give T cell receptor beta chains drawn from one sample of a study of shared clonotypes between healthy human individuals. Method: immunoSEQ multiplex PCR; TCRdb's copy keeps in-frame clones and lacks some. There are some 680,000 clones in the sample; approximately 73% occur only once, and roughly 1.9% lies in the top ten. Source material: memory CD4+ T cells sorted from blood. These receptor sequences come from a woman in her twenties or thirties in good health. Both conserved end residues are part of each CDR3. Fields, in order: CDR3 DNA, CDR3 protein, J gene, V gene, clone size, D gene. The D gene is left open where the match is weak. Clone size is stated in some rows and not others, as once, few, many or a class when expanded.

CDR3nt: TGCGCCAGCAGCTTTGGCGGCTCTGGGGCCAACGTCCTGACTTTC
CDR3aa: CASSFGGSGANVLTF
j_gene: TRBJ2-6
v_gene: TRBV5-1
abundance: once
d_gene: NA

CDR3nt: TGTGCCATCAGTGACCCGACTAGCGGGAGGGAAAATGAGCAGTTCTTC
CDR3aa: CAISDPTSGRENEQFF
j_gene: TRBJ2-1
v_gene: TRBV10-3
abundance: NA
d_gene: TRBD2

CDR3nt: TGCGCCAGCAGCCCGCCCAACCTACAGGGGCACACTGAAGCTTTCTTT
CDR3aa: CASSPPNLQGHTEAFF
j_gene: TRBJ1-1
v_gene: TRBV4-1
abundance: NA
d_gene: TRBD1

CDR3nt: TGTGCCAGCAGCCGAAACAGGGGGCCCCAAGAGACCCAGTACTTC
CDR3aa: CASSRNRGPQETQYF
j_gene: TRBJ2-5
v_gene: TRBV4-2
abundance: NA
d_gene: TRBD1

CDR3nt: TGTGCCAGCAGTCGGACTAGTCGCGAGCAGTACTTC
CDR3aa: CASSRTSREQYF
j_gene: TRBJ2-7
v_gene: TRBV2
abundance: NA
d_gene: TRBD2

CDR3nt: TGTGCCAGCAGTATAGCGGGAGAGACAGATACGCAGTATTTT
CDR3aa: CASSIAGETDTQYF
j_gene: TRBJ2-3
v_gene: TRBV6-1
abundance: NA
d_gene: TRBD2

CDR3nt: TGTGCCAGCAGGTTACCGGGCCCTCGGAGGGAAGCTTTCTTT
CDR3aa: CASRLPGPRREAFF
j_gene: TRBJ1-1
v_gene: TRBV11-3
abundance: few
d_gene: NA

CDR3nt: TGTGCCAGCGGGTCGAGGGCTTGGAACACTGAAGCTTTCTTT
CDR3aa: CASGSRAWNTEAFF
j_gene: TRBJ1-1
v_gene: TRBV6-6
abundance: NA
d_gene: NA

CDR3nt: TGCAGTGCTAGAGCGGGACTAGGACAGTACTTC
CDR3aa: CSARAGLGQYF
j_gene: TRBJ2-5
v_gene: TRBV20-1
abundance: NA
d_gene: TRBD2

CDR3nt: TGTGCCAGCAGCTTTGGGGACGCCAAGGGAGATACGCAGTATTTT
CDR3aa: CASSFGDAKGDTQYF
j_gene: TRBJ2-3
v_gene: TRBV11-3
abundance: once
d_gene: NA

CDR3nt: TGTGCCAGCAGTGGCGGACAGGGAGGAACTCAGCCCCAGCATTTT
CDR3aa: CASSGGQGGTQPQHF
j_gene: TRBJ1-5
v_gene: TRBV2
abundance: NA
d_gene: TRBD1

CDR3nt: TGCGCCAGCAGCTCGGGACAGGGGGCTTTCAATGAGCAGTTCTTC
CDR3aa: CASSSGQGAFNEQFF
j_gene: TRBJ2-1
v_gene: TRBV5-1
abundance: once
d_gene: TRBD1

CDR3nt: TGTGCCAGCAGTTCCACCGGGACAGACTCCTACGAGCAGTACTTC
CDR3aa: CASSSTGTDSYEQYF
j_gene: TRBJ2-7
v_gene: TRBV6-6
abundance: few
d_gene: TRBD1

CDR3nt: TGTGCCAGTAGTATCGGGCTAGCGGGAGTGGTTGAGCAGTTCTTC
CDR3aa: CASSIGLAGVVEQFF
j_gene: TRBJ2-1
v_gene: TRBV19
abundance: NA
d_gene: TRBD2

CDR3nt: TGTGCCAGCAGACCAAATGCTTTAACTAGCGGGAGCTACAATGAGCAGTTCTTC
CDR3aa: CASRPNALTSGSYNEQFF
j_gene: TRBJ2-1
v_gene: TRBV7-2
abundance: NA
d_gene: TRBD2

CDR3nt: TGCGCCAGCAGGATAAACCCAACGTTCCGGGGACAGTACCCTTTCCCCCTCTACGAGCAGTACTTC
CDR3aa: CASRINPTFRGQYPFPLYEQYF
j_gene: TRBJ2-7
v_gene: TRBV10-1
abundance: NA
d_gene: TRBD1

CDR3nt: TGCGCCAGCAGTGATCCAGGGAGCTCTGGAAACACCATATATTTT
CDR3aa: CASSDPGSSGNTIYF
j_gene: TRBJ1-3
v_gene: TRBV10-1
abundance: NA
d_gene: NA

CDR3nt: TGTGCCAGCAGTGTCAAGGGTGGGAGCTCCTACGAGCAGTACTTC
CDR3aa: CASSVKGGSSYEQYF
j_gene: TRBJ2-7
v_gene: TRBV6-1
abundance: NA
d_gene: NA

CDR3nt: TGTGCCAGCTGGAGACAGGAAGCTTTCTTT
CDR3aa: CASWRQEAFF
j_gene: TRBJ1-1
v_gene: TRBV28
abundance: few
d_gene: NA

CDR3nt: TGTGCCAGTAGTTTCTCGGGACTAGCGGGAGATGGAGAGACCCAGTACTTC
CDR3aa: CASSFSGLAGDGETQYF
j_gene: TRBJ2-5
v_gene: TRBV19
abundance: NA
d_gene: TRBD2

CDR3nt: TGTGCCAGCACCGACCAGCCAGATGACACAGATACGCAGTATTTT
CDR3aa: CASTDQPDDTDTQYF
j_gene: TRBJ2-3
v_gene: TRBV28
abundance: few
d_gene: NA

CDR3nt: TGCGCCAGCAGCTCCGGGACAGGGGTTAACACCGGGGAGCTGTTTTTT
CDR3aa: CASSSGTGVNTGELFF
j_gene: TRBJ2-2
v_gene: TRBV5-1
abundance: few
d_gene: TRBD1

CDR3nt: TGCGCCAGCAGTGGCAATACGGGGGGCGTCGGAGATACGCAGTATTTT
CDR3aa: CASSGNTGGVGDTQYF
j_gene: TRBJ2-3
v_gene: TRBV10-1
abundance: NA
d_gene: NA

CDR3nt: TGTGCCACCAGCGGGGGCCTAGCGGGAGGGGATGGGGCCAACGTCCTGACTTTC
CDR3aa: CATSGGLAGGDGANVLTF
j_gene: TRBJ2-6
v_gene: TRBV15
abundance: few
d_gene: TRBD2

CDR3nt: TGCAGCGTTGCGAGCGGGACAGGGGGGAACACTGAAGCTTTCTTT
CDR3aa: CSVASGTGGNTEAFF
j_gene: TRBJ1-1
v_gene: TRBV29-1
abundance: NA
d_gene: TRBD1

CDR3nt: TGCGCCAGCAGCCCCGGGACTAGCGGACTTGAGCAGTTCTTC
CDR3aa: CASSPGTSGLEQFF
j_gene: TRBJ2-1
v_gene: TRBV5-1
abundance: few
d_gene: TRBD2

CDR3nt: TGTGCCAGCAGACGGACCAGGGGGACTGAAGCTTTCTTT
CDR3aa: CASRRTRGTEAFF
j_gene: TRBJ1-1
v_gene: TRBV28
abundance: NA
d_gene: TRBD1

CDR3nt: TGTGCCAGCAGTGAGGTGGACAGGGGACACACCATATATTTT
CDR3aa: CASSEVDRGHTIYF
j_gene: TRBJ1-3
v_gene: TRBV2
abundance: NA
d_gene: TRBD1

CDR3nt: TGTGCCAGCAGTGGACAGGGGTTTTCCTACGAGCAGTACTTC
CDR3aa: CASSGQGFSYEQYF
j_gene: TRBJ2-7
v_gene: TRBV6-1
abundance: few
d_gene: TRBD1

CDR3nt: TGTGCCAGCAGCCTTAGCGGGAGTAGAGTCCATGAGCAGTTCTTC
CDR3aa: CASSLSGSRVHEQFF
j_gene: TRBJ2-1
v_gene: TRBV11-3
abundance: NA
d_gene: TRBD2

CDR3nt: TGTGCCAGCAGCGCCATGGACAGAGACGAGCAGTTCTTC
CDR3aa: CASSAMDRDEQFF
j_gene: TRBJ2-1
v_gene: TRBV5-4
abundance: once
d_gene: NA

CDR3nt: TGTGCCAGCAGCTTGACAGGGAACACTGAAGCTTTCTTT
CDR3aa: CASSLTGNTEAFF
j_gene: TRBJ1-1
v_gene: TRBV11-2
abundance: NA
d_gene: NA

CDR3nt: TGCAGAACAAGAGTATCTCAGAAAGCTTTCTTT
CDR3aa: CRTRVSQKAFF
j_gene: TRBJ1-1
v_gene: TRBV20-1
abundance: NA
d_gene: NA

CDR3nt: TGCGCCAGCAGCTTCCGGGACGGCACAGATACGCAGTATTTT
CDR3aa: CASSFRDGTDTQYF
j_gene: TRBJ2-3
v_gene: TRBV5-1
abundance: few
d_gene: NA

CDR3nt: TGTGCCAGCAGCCGGACAGGGGAACGCGATGAGCAGTTCTTC
CDR3aa: CASSRTGERDEQFF
j_gene: TRBJ2-1
v_gene: TRBV28
abundance: NA
d_gene: TRBD1

CDR3nt: TGTGCCAGCAGCGCGACTAGCGTAGCGAACACCGGGGAGCTGTTTTTT
CDR3aa: CASSATSVANTGELFF
j_gene: TRBJ2-2
v_gene: TRBV9
abundance: once
d_gene: TRBD2

CDR3nt: TGTGCCAGCAGTTTGCCGGGGGACAGGGGCAAATATGGCTACACCTTC
CDR3aa: CASSLPGDRGKYGYTF
j_gene: TRBJ1-2
v_gene: TRBV27
abundance: NA
d_gene: TRBD1

CDR3nt: TGTGCTATAGGGGACTCCGCTGGAAACACCATATATTTT
CDR3aa: CAIGDSAGNTIYF
j_gene: TRBJ1-3
v_gene: TRBV19
abundance: NA
d_gene: NA

CDR3nt: TGTGCCAGCAGCCAAGCCAGGGGAGCCCAGCATTTT
CDR3aa: CASSQARGAQHF
j_gene: TRBJ1-5
v_gene: TRBV14
abundance: once
d_gene: NA

CDR3nt: TGTGCCACCAGCAGAGATTCACGGGAGTATGAGCAGTTCTTC
CDR3aa: CATSRDSREYEQFF
j_gene: TRBJ2-1
v_gene: TRBV15
abundance: NA
d_gene: NA

CDR3nt: TGTGCCAGCAGTTCGGGCGGGACGGACGCCTACGAGCAGTACTTC
CDR3aa: CASSSGGTDAYEQYF
j_gene: TRBJ2-7
v_gene: TRBV28
abundance: NA
d_gene: NA

CDR3nt: TGTGCCAGCTCGCCGACGGAGAACACCGGGGAGCTGTTTTTT
CDR3aa: CASSPTENTGELFF
j_gene: TRBJ2-2
v_gene: TRBV18
abundance: NA
d_gene: NA

CDR3nt: TGTGCCAGCAGCTTAGGGGTTGGGAACTCCTACGAGCAGTACTTC
CDR3aa: CASSLGVGNSYEQYF
j_gene: TRBJ2-7
v_gene: TRBV7-6
abundance: NA
d_gene: NA

CDR3nt: TGCAGCGTGGGACAGGGTATAGATCAGCCCCAGCATTTT
CDR3aa: CSVGQGIDQPQHF
j_gene: TRBJ1-5
v_gene: TRBV29-1
abundance: NA
d_gene: TRBD1

CDR3nt: TGTGCTTATTCGGAGGGGCCCCATCAGCCCCAGCATTTT
CDR3aa: CAYSEGPHQPQHF
j_gene: TRBJ1-5
v_gene: TRBV28
abundance: NA
d_gene: NA

CDR3nt: TGCGCCAGCAGTTCCCGGGGTAGCGGGTCCGACAAAAACATTCAGTACTTC
CDR3aa: CASSSRGSGSDKNIQYF
j_gene: TRBJ2-4
v_gene: TRBV5-1
abundance: few
d_gene: TRBD2

CDR3nt: TGTGCCAGCAGTTCCCTATTTTCAGGGACAGGGACGGAGACCGGGGAGCTGTTTTTT
CDR3aa: CASSSLFSGTGTETGELFF
j_gene: TRBJ2-2
v_gene: TRBV28
abundance: once
d_gene: TRBD1

CDR3nt: TGTGCCAGCGTAGAGTTTTACAATGAGCAGTTCTTC
CDR3aa: CASVEFYNEQFF
j_gene: TRBJ2-1
v_gene: TRBV6-1
abundance: NA
d_gene: NA

CDR3nt: TGTGCCAGCAGTTTATCCCCTCTAGCGGGAGGCCCGAAAGAGACCCAGTACTTC
CDR3aa: CASSLSPLAGGPKETQYF
j_gene: TRBJ2-5
v_gene: TRBV27
abundance: NA
d_gene: TRBD2

CDR3nt: TGTGCCACCAGCGACCGTCAAGGGGTTAACTATGGCTACACCTTC
CDR3aa: CATSDRQGVNYGYTF
j_gene: TRBJ1-2
v_gene: TRBV15
abundance: NA
d_gene: NA

CDR3nt: TGTGCCAGCAGCTTCAGGGGGAGAAATGAGCAGTTCTTC
CDR3aa: CASSFRGRNEQFF
j_gene: TRBJ2-1
v_gene: TRBV5-4
abundance: few
d_gene: TRBD1

CDR3nt: TGTGCTAGTGGTTTGATAACCGGGACAGGGTTGACCGGGGAGCTGTTTTTT
CDR3aa: CASGLITGTGLTGELFF
j_gene: TRBJ2-2
v_gene: TRBV12-5
abundance: NA
d_gene: TRBD1

CDR3nt: TGTGCCTGGAATCGGGGTCTGAACACTGAAGCTTTCTTT
CDR3aa: CAWNRGLNTEAFF
j_gene: TRBJ1-1
v_gene: TRBV30
abundance: few
d_gene: NA

CDR3nt: TGCGCCAGCAGCTACGGGGTGAACACTGAAGCTTTCTTT
CDR3aa: CASSYGVNTEAFF
j_gene: TRBJ1-1
v_gene: TRBV5-1
abundance: NA
d_gene: NA